The 22 T cell receptor beta chains given below trace back to one sample, sequenced in a study of T cell responses to AZD1222 COVID-19 vaccine. Produced via immunoSEQ multiplex PCR; TCRdb's table is partial and in-frame only. This table has about 85,000 clones, about 85% appearing once. Specimen: peripheral blood, collected 28 days after the second AZD1222 dose. The receptors were sampled from an adult who received the AZD1222 COVID-19 vaccine.

This CDR3 is CASSVIAGSNEQFF. CDR3 in DNA: TGTGCCAGCAGCGTCATAGCGGGATCCAATGAGCAGTTCTTC. The chain is built from TRBV9 and TRBJ2-1; 8 nucleotides align to TRBD2. V trimming: 2 bases; J trimming: 6 bases; junction bases outside the gene matches: 4. This CDR3 has 14 amino acids. The germline gives CDR1 SGDLS, CDR2 YYNGEE. Full variable domain (remainder filled in from reference TRBV9 and TRBJ2-1): DSGVTQTPKHLITATGQRVTLRCSPRSGDLSVYWYQQSLDQGLQFLIQYYNGEERAKGNILERFSAQQFPDLHSELNLSSLELGDSALYFCASSVIAGSNEQFFGPGTRLTVL.

This chain joins TRBV18 and TRBJ2-7, with TRBD1 matching 9 bases. The CDR3 is 13 amino acids. In germline, CDR1 is KGHSH, CDR2 LQKENI. Unmatched junction bases numbered 8, after V lost 10 bases and J lost 4 bases. The chain's CDR3 is CATRGTGTYEQYF. The CDR3 nucleotides are TGTGCCACCCGCGGGACAGGGACTTACGAGCAGTACTTC.

The chain joins TRBV7-2 to TRBJ2-5, with TRBD2 matching over 7 bases. Germline V lookup: CDR1 SGHTA, CDR2 FQGNSA. The CDR3 runs to 15 residues. V lost 2 bases and J lost 0; bases outside the gene matches: 3. CDR3 DNA sequence: TGTGCCAGCAGCTTACGAGCGGGGTACCAAGAGACCCAGTACTTC. Its translation: CASSLRAGYQETQYF.

On this clone: At one end the junction does not follow the germline gene, possibly because of a read error. The V and J genes are TRBV10-2 and TRBJ1-6; D ambiguous. The CDR3 runs to 12 residues. Germline values: CDR1 WSHSY, CDR2 SAAADI. The CDR3, as DNA: TGCGCCAGCGGACGGGATAAGTCACCCCTCCACTTT. Encoded protein: CASGRDKSPLHF.

The chain employs TRBV6-5 and TRBJ2-3, with D perhaps matching TRBD2 (5 bases). Trimming removed 10 bases from V and 0 bases from J, with 11 bases in between. The CDR3 length is 13 residues. Germline CDR1 reads MNHEY; CDR2 reads SVGAGI. In DNA form, the CDR3 reads TGTGCCAACCGGGGAGAAAGCACAGATACGCAGTATTTT. Protein sequence: CANRGESTDTQYF.

This clone showed up just once. The chain has TRBV6-5 and TRBJ2-1, with 8 bases lining up with TRBD1. The CDR3 extends over 13 amino acids. The ends lost 6 bases at V and 4 bases at J; junction bases unmatched: 2. The germline CDR1 and CDR2 sequences are MNHEY and SVGAGI. In DNA, the CDR3 is TGTGCCAGCAGCCGGACAGGGTACAATGAGCAGTTCTTC. This encodes CASSRTGYNEQFF.

CDR3 nucleotide sequence: TGTGCCAGTAGTACCGGACAGTGGACCTACGAGCAGTACTTC. It encodes CASSTGQWTYEQYF. The chain joins TRBV19 to TRBJ2-7, with D perhaps matching TRBD1 (6 bases). Germline V gene data show CDR1 as LNHDA and CDR2 as SQIVND (reference sequence). The CDR3 is made up of 14 amino acids. Trimming pared 4 bases from V and 2 bases from J, leaving 12 bases between.

The J gene is TRBJ2-1, the V gene TRBV29-1, with 9 bases that match TRBD2. The CDR3 length is 14 residues. The J segment lost 7 bases and the V segment lost 1 base, leaving 5 bases of the junction unmatched. Germline values: CDR1 SQVTM, CDR2 ANQGSEA. The CDR3 spells CSVEGGRALNEQFF. The DNA for the CDR3 is TGCAGCGTTGAAGGCGGGAGGGCCCTTAATGAGCAGTTCTTC.

The count of this clone is one. J is TRBJ2-7 and V is TRBV7-3, with D perhaps TRBD1 (5 bases). The V and J ends lost 1 base and 0 bases respectively, with 7 bases between them. Germline V gives CDR1 SGHTA, CDR2 FQGTGA. This CDR3 comprises 14 residues. CDR3 nucleotide sequence: TGTGCCAGCAGCTTAAATACAGGCTCCTACGAGCAGTACTTC. Protein sequence: CASSLNTGSYEQYF.

The chain uses TRBV5-1 and TRBJ2-2, with a tentative D call TRBD1 (5 bases). This CDR3 has 16 residues. Trimming pared 0 bases from V and 1 base from J, leaving 10 bases between. Germline V gene lookup returns CDR1 SGHRS and CDR2 YFSETQ. This CDR3 is CASSLAQGLNTGELFF. The DNA for the CDR3 is TGCGCCAGCAGCTTGGCCCAGGGATTGAACACCGGGGAGCTGTTTTTT. The full variable domain, rest sourced from reference TRBV5-1 and TRBJ2-2, is KAGVTQTPRYLIKTRGQQVTLSCSPISGHRSVSWYQQTPGQGLQFLFEYFSETQRNKGNFPGRFSGRQFSNSRSEMNVSTLELGDSALYLCASSLAQGLNTGELFFGEGSRLTVL.

As for this clone: The same CDR3 is also encoded by other DNA sequences in this sample. The gene calls are TRBV5-1 and TRBJ2-3, with no clear D. Germline V gives CDR1 SGHRS, CDR2 YFSETQ. This CDR3 has 11 residues. Trimming removed 0 bases from V and 6 bases from J, with 2 bases in between. Here the CDR3 DNA reads TGCGCCAGCAGCTTGGGTGATACGCAGTATTTT. Protein: CASSLGDTQYF. Full variable domain (missing parts from reference TRBV5-1 and TRBJ2-3): KAGVTQTPRYLIKTRGQQVTLSCSPISGHRSVSWYQQTPGQGLQFLFEYFSETQRNKGNFPGRFSGRQFSNSRSEMNVSTLELGDSALYLCASSLGDTQYFGPGTRLTVL.

The CDR3 region has the DNA TGCGCCAGCAGCTTGATTGTGAACACCGGGGAGCTGTTTTTT. It yields the protein CASSLIVNTGELFF. The rearrangement joins TRBV5-1 to TRBJ2-2, with D unclear. The germline V gene encodes CDR1 SGHRS and CDR2 YFSETQ. V was clipped by 1 base and J by 1 base, with 5 bases between them. This CDR3 contains 14 residues. The variable domain in full, completed from reference TRBV5-1 and TRBJ2-2, reads KAGVTQTPRYLIKTRGQQVTLSCSPISGHRSVSWYQQTPGQGLQFLFEYFSETQRNKGNFPGRFSGRQFSNSRSEMNVSTLELGDSALYLCASSLIVNTGELFFGEGSRLTVL.

The chain employs TRBV12-3 or TRBV12-4 and TRBJ1-1; D is uncertain. Deletions cut 5 bases from V and 2 bases from J, with 9 bases between. CDR3 length equals 13 residues. CDR3 bases: TGTGCCAGCAGTCTCAAGGTCAACACTGAAGCTTTCTTT. Translation: CASSLKVNTEAFF.

The chain links TRBV7-2 to TRBJ1-5; D not certain. The CDR3 runs 14 residues. V shed 5 bases and J shed 1 base, with 9 bases lying between them. Germline loops: CDR1 SGHTA, CDR2 FQGNSA. DNA of the CDR3: TGTGCCAGCAGCCTGGATTCCAGCAATCAGCCCCAGCATTTT. It translates to CASSLDSSNQPQHF.

The genes are TRBV7-3 and TRBJ2-2; possibly TRBD1 or TRBD2 for D (6 bases each). Trimming cost V 6 bases and J 4 bases, with 15 bases left between them. This CDR3 spans 15 amino acids. CDR1 and CDR2 (germline): SGHTA, FQGTGA. The CDR3, as DNA: TGTGCCAGCAGTCGGGAGACAGGAGGCACCGGGGAGCTGTTTTTT. This encodes CASSRETGGTGELFF.

J is TRBJ2-1 and V is TRBV25-1; 7 positions match TRBD1. V trimming: 4 bases; J trimming: 0 bases; junction bases outside the gene matches: 9. CDR3 length: 17 residues. The V gene's germline CDR1 is MGHDK and CDR2 SYGVNS. As DNA, the CDR3 is TGTGCCAGCAGTGGACAGGGTACGCGACCCTCCTACAATGAGCAGTTCTTC. Translating gives CASSGQGTRPSYNEQFF.

The chain combines TRBV2 with TRBJ2-7, with 7 bases identical to TRBD2. Per germline, CDR1 SNHLY and CDR2 FYNNEI. This CDR3 spans 14 amino acids. V shed 6 bases and J 4 bases; nucleotides not matched to a gene: 9. The CDR3 reads CASRPHAGVYEQYF. Written as DNA, the CDR3 is TGTGCCAGCAGACCCCACGCGGGGGTTTACGAGCAGTACTTC.

V usage is TRBV2 and J usage is TRBJ1-5; D not resolved. The length of the CDR3 is 14 residues. The germline V and J ends were trimmed by 8 bases and 5 bases, with 16 bases remaining between them. The germline gives CDR1 SNHLY, CDR2 FYNNEI. DNA for the CDR3: TGTGCCAGCTCCAGGCAATCGGAGGATCAGCCCCAGCATTTT. Translated: CASSRQSEDQPQHF.

This rearrangement joins TRBV5-6 to TRBJ1-2; tentatively, D is TRBD1 (6 bases). The CDR3 contains 14 residues. The V end was cut by 4 bases, the J end by 1 base, with 11 bases between. Per germline, CDR1 SGHDT and CDR2 YYEEEE. CDR3 coding DNA: TGTGCCAGCAGCCAGGGGAGGAATAACTATGGCTACACCTTC. Its translation: CASSQGRNNYGYTF.

V and J are TRBV6-5 and TRBJ1-2; 7 nucleotides agree with TRBD1. Germline V gene data show CDR1 as MNHEY and CDR2 as SVGAGI. V was pared by 6 bases and J by 6 bases, with 10 bases of the junction left unmatched. The CDR3 covers 14 residues. The CDR3 DNA is TGTGCCAGCAGCTCGAGACAGGGCTTCGATGGCTACACCTTC. This encodes CASSSRQGFDGYTF.

This clone was counted a single time. V is TRBV19 and J is TRBJ1-2; the D is unclear. The germline V and J ends were trimmed by 2 bases and 0 bases, with 7 bases remaining between them. This CDR3 comprises 14 residues. Germline values: CDR1 LNHDA, CDR2 SQIVND (reference sequence). Here the CDR3 reads CASSISKTNYGYTF. In DNA, the CDR3 is TGTGCCAGTAGTATAAGCAAAACTAACTATGGCTACACCTTC.

This chain uses TRBV27 with TRBJ2-5; TRBD1 might be the D (5 bases). This CDR3 spans 13 amino acids. Deletions cut 0 bases from V and 3 bases from J, with 5 bases between. Germline CDR1 is MNHEY and CDR2 is SMNVEV (reference sequence). This CDR3 reads CASSLSREETQYF. In nucleotides, the CDR3 is TGTGCCAGCAGTTTATCCAGGGAAGAGACCCAGTACTTC.